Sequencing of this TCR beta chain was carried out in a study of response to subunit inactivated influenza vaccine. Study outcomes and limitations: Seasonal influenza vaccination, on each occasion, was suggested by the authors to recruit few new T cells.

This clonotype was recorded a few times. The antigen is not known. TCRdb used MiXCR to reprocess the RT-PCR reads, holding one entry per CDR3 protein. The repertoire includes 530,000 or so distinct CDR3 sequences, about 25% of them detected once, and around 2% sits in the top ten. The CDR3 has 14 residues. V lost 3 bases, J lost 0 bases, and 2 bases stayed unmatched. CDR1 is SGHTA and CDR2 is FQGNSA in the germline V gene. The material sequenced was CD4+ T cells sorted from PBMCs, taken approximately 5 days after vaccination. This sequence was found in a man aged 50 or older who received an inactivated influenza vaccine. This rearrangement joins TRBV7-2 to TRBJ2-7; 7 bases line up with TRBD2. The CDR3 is CASSFSGPSYEQYF. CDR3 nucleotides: TGTGCCAGCAGCTTTAGCGGGCCCTCCTACGAGCAGTACTTC.